A single sample is the source of the 24 T cell receptor beta chains below, sequenced in a study of cytomegalovirus exposure and HLA in healthy donors. Primers: 60 Vbeta forward and 13 Jbeta reverse. Repertoires were generated with immunoSEQ multiplex PCR, while TCRdb's copy carries only in-frame clones and drops some. The sample contains about 130,000 clones, roughly 80% of which appear only once. The sequenced sample consisted of PBMCs. The receptors stem from a male donor in good health and CMV-seronegative.

This clone was detected only a few times. CDR3 sequence: CASSVEGGGLNTGELFF. The DNA of the CDR3 is TGTGCCAGCAGCGTAGAGGGAGGGGGTCTGAACACCGGGGAGCTGTTTTTT. The chain has TRBV9 and TRBJ2-2; D perhaps matches TRBD2 (7 bases). The V gene lost 0 bases and the J gene lost 1 base, with 13 bases spanning the gap. This CDR3 is built from 17 residues. CDR1 and CDR2 (germline): SGDLS, YYNGEE.

The V call is TRBV15, the J call TRBJ2-7; 8 bases are shared with TRBD2. This CDR3 has 15 amino acids. After removal of 5 bases from V and 1 base from J, the junction contained 7 bases not matched to a gene. The germline V gene encodes CDR1 LNHNV and CDR2 YYDKDF (reference sequence). CDR3 region: CATSLNRGGSYEQYF. The CDR3 region has the DNA TGTGCCACCAGCTTAAATCGGGGGGGTTCCTACGAGCAGTACTTC.

The chain is built from TRBV7-3 and TRBJ2-1; 10 positions agree with TRBD2. From germline, CDR1 is SGHTA and CDR2 FQGTGA. The CDR3 totals 20 residues. The trim removed 4 bases at V and 1 base at J, leaving 16 bases unmatched. The CDR3 sequence is CASSSTPAGGPSGSYNEQFF. CDR3 in DNA: TGTGCCAGCAGCTCGACTCCAGCGGGAGGGCCCTCTGGATCCTACAATGAGCAGTTCTTC.

This chain connects TRBV5-4 to TRBJ2-7, with D possibly being TRBD1 (6 bases). The CDR3 is 12 amino acids. The V gene lost 5 bases and the J gene lost 6 bases, with 12 bases spanning the gap. CDR1 is SGHNT, CDR2 YYREEE, per germline (reference sequence). The CDR3 DNA follows: TGTGCCAGCAGTGACAGGTCTAGCGAGCAGTACTTC. Its protein product is CASSDRSSEQYF.

V gene TRBV4-3 combines with J gene TRBJ1-1, with D tentatively TRBD1 (6 bases). CDR1 and CDR2 (germline): LGHNA, YSLEER. The germline V and J ends were trimmed by 3 bases and 1 base, with 9 bases remaining between them. This CDR3 is built from 14 residues. The CDR3 loop is CASSQKQGNTEAFF. In DNA, the CDR3 is TGCGCCAGCAGCCAGAAACAGGGGAACACTGAAGCTTTCTTT.

This clone was counted a single time. This rearrangement joins TRBV10-3 to TRBJ2-7, with a tentative D call TRBD2 (6 bases). CDR1 ENHRY and CDR2 SYGVKD come from the germline V gene. The ends were cut back, 6 bases at V and 4 bases at J, with 16 bases in the middle. This CDR3 region has 14 residues. CDR3 loop: CAISGPTGDYEQYF. CDR3 DNA sequence: TGTGCCATCAGCGGACCGACGGGGGATTACGAGCAGTACTTC.

The chain employs TRBV7-2 and TRBJ2-5; TRBD2 matches at 9 bases. The length of the CDR3 is 16 residues. CDR1 is SGHTA and CDR2 is FQGNSA in the germline V gene. Trimming took 1 base from V and 1 from J; bases not matched to a gene: 4. The CDR3 loop reads CASSLGGGRAQETQYF. The CDR3 bases are TGTGCCAGCAGCTTAGGTGGCGGGAGGGCCCAAGAGACCCAGTACTTC.

The V and J genes are TRBV27 and TRBJ1-2; 8 nucleotides agree with TRBD1. CDR3 length: 14 residues. Trimming at V came to 5 bases and at J to 7 bases, leaving 9 bases not matched to a gene. The germline V gene has CDR1 MNHEY and CDR2 SMNVEV (reference sequence). CDR3 residues: CASSHAQGAFGYTF. The CDR3 DNA sequence: TGTGCCAGCAGTCACGCCCAGGGGGCCTTTGGCTACACCTTC.

The CDR3 DNA reads as TGTGCCAGCAGCTTAGTTGGCGGGGGAGGCAATGAGCAGTTCTTC. It yields the protein CASSLVGGGGNEQFF. V and J are TRBV11-2 and TRBJ2-1, with 7 nucleotides matching TRBD2. V trimming: 1 base; J trimming: 6 bases; junction bases outside the gene matches: 6. The CDR3 has 15 amino acids. Germline V CDR1 and CDR2: SGHAT, FQNNGV.

This chain joins TRBV29-1 and TRBJ1-5; maybe TRBD1 (6 bases). The CDR3 covers 13 residues. V lost 4 bases, J lost 3 bases, and 10 bases lay in between. Per the germline V gene, CDR1 is SQVTM and CDR2 is ANQGSEA. The CDR3 spells CSVARDTNQPQHF. The CDR3 DNA is TGCAGCGTTGCCCGGGACACCAATCAGCCCCAGCATTTT.

This clone was detected only a few times. V and J are TRBV19 and TRBJ1-1, with D maybe TRBD1 (5 bases). CDR1 is LNHDA and CDR2 is SQIVND in the germline V gene (reference sequence). There are 12 residues in the CDR3. Trimming took off 0 bases at V and 11 bases at J, with 10 bases between the two ends. The DNA for the CDR3 is TGTGCCAGTAGTATAGACAAGGGGCAGGCTTTCTTT. Translation gives CASSIDKGQAFF.

J is TRBJ1-4 and V is TRBV7-2, with no clear D. CDR1 is SGHTA and CDR2 is FQGNSA in the germline V gene. V was cut by 5 bases and J by 1 base, with 17 bases left in between. This CDR3 is 17 amino acids long. The CDR3 protein is CASSPWFFSGTNEKLFF. In DNA, the CDR3 is TGTGCCAGCAGCCCCTGGTTCTTTAGTGGAACTAATGAAAAACTGTTTTTT. Full variable domain (missing parts from reference TRBV7-2 and TRBJ1-4): GAGVSQSPSNKVTEKGKDVELRCDPISGHTALYWYRQSLGQGLEFLIYFQGNSAPDKSGLPSDRFSAERTGGSVSTLTIQRTQQEDSAVYLCASSPWFFSGTNEKLFFGSGTQLSVL.

The rearrangement joins TRBV28 to TRBJ1-1; unclear D gene. Trimming pared 8 bases from V and 1 base from J, leaving 14 bases between. This CDR3 spans 14 amino acids. Germline V lookup: CDR1 MDHEN, CDR2 SYDVKM. The DNA for the CDR3 is TGTGCCAGCTATCATCGAGACAAGAACACTGAAGCTTTCTTT. This sequence encodes CASYHRDKNTEAFF.

This clone showed up just once. V is TRBV5-1 and J is TRBJ2-3, with 11 bases lining up with TRBD2. The CDR3 is 17 residues long. Germline CDR1 is SGHRS and CDR2 is YFSETQ. After removal of 0 bases from V and 4 bases from J, the junction contained 7 bases not matched to a gene. The CDR3 DNA reads as TGCGCCAGCAGCTTGGCCATAGCGGGGGGGGCCGCAGATACGCAGTATTTT. It is translated as CASSLAIAGGAADTQYF.

V usage is TRBV4-3 and J usage is TRBJ2-7; 7 nucleotides agree with TRBD1. This CDR3 has 14 residues. Germline loops: CDR1 LGHNA, CDR2 YSLEER. J lost 2 bases, V lost 4 bases, and 5 bases had no gene match. In DNA, the CDR3 is TGCGCCAGCAGCCTAAGGACAGGTCCCTACGAGCAGTACTTC. This codes for CASSLRTGPYEQYF.

This chain uses TRBV29-1 with TRBJ2-3; D perhaps matches TRBD2 (6 bases). V was pared by 5 bases and J by 3 bases, with 21 bases between. Germline-derived CDR1 and CDR2 are SQVTM and ANQGSEA. CDR3 length: 16 amino acids. The CDR3 sequence: CSVRGLAQEITDTQYF. The CDR3 DNA reads TGCAGCGTTCGAGGGCTAGCGCAAGAAATAACAGATACGCAGTATTTT.

V is TRBV11-3 and J is TRBJ2-2; D not resolved. Germline V CDR1 and CDR2: SGHNT, YENEEA. The CDR3 contains 13 residues. Trimming removed 5 bases from V and 7 bases from J, with 11 bases in between. The chain's CDR3 is CASSPMTDGELFF. The CDR3 DNA reads TGTGCCAGCAGCCCGATGACTGACGGGGAGCTGTTTTTT.

The genes are TRBV28 and TRBJ1-2; D may be TRBD1 (5 bases). CDR3 length equals 12 residues. Germline CDR1 reads MDHEN; CDR2 reads SYDVKM. V dropped 2 bases and J dropped 7 bases, with 8 bases sitting between them. CDR3 nucleotides: TGTGCCAGCAGTTTAGGGACTCCTGGCTACACCTTC. Protein: CASSLGTPGYTF.

This rearrangement joins TRBV6-1 to TRBJ2-7, with a possible D match to TRBD1 (6 bases). V gave up 10 bases and J gave up 2 bases, with 15 bases separating them. CDR1 is MNHNS and CDR2 is SASEGT in the germline V gene. The CDR3 covers 13 residues. The CDR3 protein is CATLGQSAYEQYF. In DNA, the CDR3 is TGTGCCACCCTAGGACAGTCTGCCTACGAGCAGTACTTC.

This chain joins TRBV28 and TRBJ1-6; D is ambiguous. V lost 5 bases to trimming and J lost 9 bases, with 14 bases between them. Germline V gene data show CDR1 as MDHEN and CDR2 as SYDVKM. The CDR3 extends over 14 amino acids. The CDR3 DNA reads as TGTGCCAGCAGTCCGGCCCAGCGTATTTCACCCCTCCACTTT. It specifies CASSPAQRISPLHF. The whole variable domain, remainder taken from reference TRBV28 and TRBJ1-6, is DVKVTQSSRYLVKRTGEKVFLECVQDMDHENMFWYRQDPGLGLRLIYFSYDVKMKEKGDIPEGYSVSREKKERFSLILESASTNQTSMYLCASSPAQRISPLHFGNGTRLTVT.

This chain links TRBV27 with TRBJ2-7; D is unresolved. There are 11 residues in the CDR3. Trimming removed 3 bases at V and 3 bases at J, with 3 bases between. Germline lookup yields CDR1 MNHEY and CDR2 SMNVEV (reference sequence). As DNA, the CDR3 is TGTGCCAGCAGTTTCAACTACGAGCAGTACTTC. Protein product: CASSFNYEQYF.

This rearrangement joins TRBV28 to TRBJ1-4; possibly TRBD1 for D (5 bases). Trimming cost V 6 bases and J 0 bases, with 11 bases left between them. Germline-derived CDR1 and CDR2 are MDHEN and SYDVKM. The CDR3 length is 15 residues. The CDR3 bases are TGTGCCAGCAGCCCTGGACAAGCAACTAATGAAAAACTGTTTTTT. Protein: CASSPGQATNEKLFF.

This sequence joins TRBV28 and TRBJ2-7, with 10 bases matching TRBD1. V gave up 7 bases and J gave up 0 bases; unmatched junction bases: 9. CDR1 MDHEN and CDR2 SYDVKM come from the germline V gene. The CDR3 covers 16 residues. The CDR3 is CASTPRGQGVSYEQYF. The CDR3 DNA sequence: TGTGCCAGCACTCCACGTGGACAGGGGGTCTCCTACGAGCAGTACTTC. Full variable domain (rest looked up from reference TRBV28 and TRBJ2-7): DVKVTQSSRYLVKRTGEKVFLECVQDMDHENMFWYRQDPGLGLRLIYFSYDVKMKEKGDIPEGYSVSREKKERFSLILESASTNQTSMYLCASTPRGQGVSYEQYFGPGTRLTVT.

The CDR3 nucleotides read TGTGCCAGCAGTGAATCCGGACAGGGGAAAAACATTCAGTACTTC. This gives the protein CASSESGQGKNIQYF. The V call is TRBV25-1, the J call TRBJ2-4; 9 positions match TRBD1. Germline V CDR1 and CDR2: MGHDK, SYGVNS. V dropped 1 base and J dropped 4; count of bases not matched to a gene: 2. The length of the CDR3 is 15 residues.